This record looks at one T cell receptor beta chain sequence and its context. The antigen is undetermined. This sample is drawn from a study of T cells in localized non-small cell lung cancer. This CDR3 is 14 amino acids long. CDR1 SGHDT and CDR2 YYEEEE come from the germline V gene. J lost 7 bases, V lost 4 bases, and 6 bases had no gene match. General study results and limits: Exceeding tumor, uninvolved adjacent lung had the highest T cell clonality. Paired adjacent lung recovered a median roughly 50 of the top 100 tumor clones. Tumor samples were not multi-region, leaving intratumor heterogeneity unexcluded.

Sequencing was performed with immunoSEQ multiplex PCR; in TCRdb, only in-frame clones are kept and a portion is missing. The repertoire holds about 46,000 clones, under 90% seen once, with 15% to 20% in the top ten. The sequence derives from a man between 40 and 75 years old with stage III lung adenocarcinoma. This chain joins TRBV5-6 and TRBJ2-1; 9 nucleotides agree with TRBD2. The sequences come from peripheral blood mononuclear cells, collected before any cancer treatment. This chain's CDR3 is CASSRIAGANEQFF. DNA of the CDR3: TGTGCCAGCAGCAGAATAGCGGGGGCTAATGAGCAGTTCTTC.